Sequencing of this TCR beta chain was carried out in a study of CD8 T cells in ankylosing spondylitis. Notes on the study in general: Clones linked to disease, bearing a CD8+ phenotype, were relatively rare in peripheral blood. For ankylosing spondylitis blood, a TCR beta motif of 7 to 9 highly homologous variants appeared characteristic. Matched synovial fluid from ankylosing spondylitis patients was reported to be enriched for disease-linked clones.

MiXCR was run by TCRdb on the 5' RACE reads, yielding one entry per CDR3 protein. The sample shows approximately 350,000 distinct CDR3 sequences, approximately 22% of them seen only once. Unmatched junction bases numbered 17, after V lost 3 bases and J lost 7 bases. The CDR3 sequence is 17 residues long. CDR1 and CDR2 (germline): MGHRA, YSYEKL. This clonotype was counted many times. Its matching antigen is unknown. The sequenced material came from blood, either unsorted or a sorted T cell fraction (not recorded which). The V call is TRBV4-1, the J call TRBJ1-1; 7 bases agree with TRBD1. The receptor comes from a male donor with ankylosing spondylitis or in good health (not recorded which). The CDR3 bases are TGCGCCAGCAGCCACACGACAGGGACCCTTTCCAGGAGTGAAGCTTTCTTT. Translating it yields CASSHTTGTLSRSEAFF.